This TCR beta chain was sequenced for a study of follicular helper T cells after annual influenza vaccination. Concerning this clone: Its antigen is currently unknown.

The CDR3 contains 13 residues. The V and J ends lost 5 bases and 2 bases respectively, with 7 bases between them. Germline values: CDR1 SNHLY, CDR2 FYNNEI. Study-wide findings and caveats: Yearly vaccinations repeatedly recalled conserved clonotypes in ICOS+CD38+ cTfh.

The time point: 2015-2016 season, 7 days after influenza vaccination. Excluded were substance abuse, HIV/AIDS, active cancer, immunomodulatory drugs and active illness. Sorted cTfh were non-naive CD4+CXCR5+PD-1+, either ICOS+CD38+ or ICOS-CD38-. TCRB was sequenced at Survey level resolution. The table came from immunoSEQ multiplex PCR; TCRdb's copy has only in-frame clones and leaves some out. The sample carries about 6,800 clones, about 88% recorded once. The sequencing here drew on CXCR5+ CD38- circulating T follicular helper cells from blood, taken 7 days after influenza vaccination. Stated subset: circulating Tfh, non-naive CD4+CXCR5+PD-1+ (ICOS+CD38+ or ICOS-CD38-). This chain uses TRBV2 with TRBJ1-5; tentatively, D is TRBD1 (5 bases). This TCR derives from an adult who received the influenza vaccine. The CDR3 loop is CASSWDGNQPQHF. The CDR3 nucleotides read TGTGCCAGCAGTTGGGACGGCAATCAGCCCCAGCATTTT.